This T cell receptor beta chain was documented in a study of cytomegalovirus exposure and HLA in healthy donors. Germline CDR1 SGDLS, CDR2 YYNGEE. V lost 2 bases and J lost 6; bases outside the gene matches: 6. This CDR3 comprises 14 residues. The primer mix had 60 Vbeta and 13 Jbeta primers. TCRdb keeps only in-frame clones here, not all; method: immunoSEQ multiplex PCR. This sample has roughly 120,000 clones, with 80% found just once. The clonotype originates from a male donor in good health and CMV-seronegative. The source material was PBMCs. This chain joins TRBV9 and TRBJ2-3; 7 bases agree with TRBD1. In DNA, the CDR3 is TGTGCCAGCAGCGTGAACCCGACAGGGGATACGCAGTATTTT. Its translation: CASSVNPTGDTQYF.